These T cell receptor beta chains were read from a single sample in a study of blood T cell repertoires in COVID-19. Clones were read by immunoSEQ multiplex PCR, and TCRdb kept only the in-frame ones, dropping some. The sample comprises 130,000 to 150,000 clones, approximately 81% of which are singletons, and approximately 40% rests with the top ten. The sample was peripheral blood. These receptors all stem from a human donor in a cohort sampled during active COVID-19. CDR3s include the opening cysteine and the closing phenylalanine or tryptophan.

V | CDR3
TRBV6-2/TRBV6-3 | CASSYLPGQGAIGYTF
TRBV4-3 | CASSQEPQGPLGYTF
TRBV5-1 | CASSLDRENTGELFF
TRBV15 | CATSRVPREPQHF
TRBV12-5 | CASGLVRCRHEEKTVF
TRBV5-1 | CASSSGSSGFVYGYTF
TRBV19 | CASSIGGTSYEQYF
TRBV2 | CASLVGRGTHGYTF
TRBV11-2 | CASSPGTGAINYGYTF
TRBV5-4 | CASSLGSSVSNTEAFF
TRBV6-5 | CATQGGEEENIQYF
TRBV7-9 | CASSTIPDTQYF
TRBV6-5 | CASRRQGGYTF
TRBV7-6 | CASSLGGSAGGTEAFF
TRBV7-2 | CASSLASSLRETQYF
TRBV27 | CASRLSGTPYEQYF
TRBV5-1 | CASSLYIAGVPSTDTQYF
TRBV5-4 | CASSSGGANVLTF
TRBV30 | CAWSSQGASEGTEAFF
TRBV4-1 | CASSPHRETAGNEQFF
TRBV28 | CASRPKPRSTEAFF
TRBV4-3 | CASSQIVSGSSGNTIYF
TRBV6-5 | CASSYSISRGHEQYF
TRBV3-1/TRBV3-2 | CASSPTSAGGYTF
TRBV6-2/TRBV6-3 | CASSYRASGGLGETQYF
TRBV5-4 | CASSPQGQGDYGYTF
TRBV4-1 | CASSPQDRTEAFF
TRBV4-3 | CASSQDGTSGDTQYF
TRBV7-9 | CASSLLEEGYTF
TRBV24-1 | CATTSGASTDTQYF
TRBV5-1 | CASSFRDRGLLNTEAFF
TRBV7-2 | CASSSDRDYGYTF
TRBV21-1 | CASSSTSYEQYF
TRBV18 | CASSPGTGPNEKLFF
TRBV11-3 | CASSYLAGGPGVTDTQYF
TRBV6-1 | CASSDGQGYTGELFF
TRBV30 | CAIEPGGHTEAFF
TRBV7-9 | CASSFGDRLREKLFF
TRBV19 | CASRAGGSGNTIYF
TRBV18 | CASSPPIGDTEAFF
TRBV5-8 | CASSLEGLGNTIYF
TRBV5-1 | CASSEGGNGYTF
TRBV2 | CASSVDQAGFAKNIQYF
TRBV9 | CASSVDPTGGDGYTF
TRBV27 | CASRRGGSNQPQHF
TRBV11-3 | CASSLVAAETQYF
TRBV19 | CASSIVQPTGELFF